These 31 T cell receptor beta chains were sequenced from one sample in a study of beta chain features in type 1 diabetes (dated by TCRdb to the late 2010s). Libraries were made using the immunoSEQ multiplex PCR assay. The High Capacity cDNA Reverse Transcription Kit was used to reverse transcribe all of the isolated RNA, meaning that expressed TCRB transcripts were what got sequenced. TCRdb obtained this table from immuneACCESS and retained in-frame rearrangements with V and J assigned. These tables miss some clones; where compared with another copy, unresolved V genes account for less than half of the shortfall, and the remainder is unexplained. This sample is represented by hundreds of thousands of clones; about a sixth of them were singletons. Around 0.02% of the sample comes from the top ten. Sequenced: naive CD4+ T cells from blood. The cell subset or site label on this specimen signifies: true naive CD4+ T cells. The receptors stem from a woman aged 18-29 years in good health.

This chain joins TRBV6-5 and TRBJ2-5; 7 bases are shared with TRBD2. Germline values: CDR1 MNHEY, CDR2 SVGAGI. The J segment lost 5 bases and the V segment lost 2 bases, leaving 5 bases of the junction unmatched. The CDR3 covers 14 residues. CDR3 amino acids: CASSYAGLPETQYF. The CDR3 DNA reads TGTGCCAGCAGTTACGCGGGACTACCTGAGACCCAGTACTTC.

This clone has more than one count but fewer than ten. The rearrangement uses TRBV7-9 and TRBJ1-1, with TRBD1 as a possible D gene (5 bases). Per germline, CDR1 SEHNR and CDR2 FQNEAQ (reference sequence). The V and J ends lost 1 base and 8 bases respectively, with 17 bases between them. The CDR3 sequence is 15 residues long. CDR3 sequence: CASSLGAHAGREAFF. In DNA form, the CDR3 reads TGTGCCAGCAGCTTAGGGGCTCACGCAGGGAGGGAAGCTTTCTTT.

The chain links TRBV10-3 to TRBJ2-1; tentatively, D is TRBD2 (6 bases). The germline CDR1 and CDR2 sequences are ENHRY and SYGVKD. The length of the CDR3 is 13 residues. Trimming pared 6 bases from V and 7 bases from J, leaving 13 bases between. The CDR3 protein is CAISSRSGNEQFF. The CDR3 nucleotides are TGTGCCATCAGCTCCCGAAGCGGGAATGAGCAGTTCTTC.

The sample holds a few counts of this clone. The genes are TRBV18 and TRBJ2-7; D assignment may be TRBD1 or TRBD2 (6 bases each). Germline CDR1 reads KGHSH; CDR2 reads LQKENI. The CDR3 covers 14 residues. Trimming shortened V by 6 bases and J by 5 bases, and 17 bases separated the two germline ends. CDR3 residues: CASSPTSRGHEQYF. The CDR3 nucleotides read TGTGCCAGCTCCCCGACATCACGGGGGCACGAGCAGTACTTC.

The J gene is TRBJ2-5, the V gene TRBV6-6, with TRBD1 as a possible D gene (6 bases). The ends were cut back, 2 bases at V and 2 bases at J, with 9 bases in the middle. The CDR3 runs to 14 residues. Looked up from germline, CDR1 is MNHNY and CDR2 is SVGAGI (reference sequence). The chain's CDR3 is CASSYTTGQETQYF. The CDR3 DNA follows: TGTGCCAGCAGTTACACCACAGGGCAAGAGACCCAGTACTTC.

This clone has more than one count but fewer than ten. The CDR3 DNA reads as TGCAGCGTTGAAGGGGTTATTAGGAGGGGAGAGCAGTACTTC. It is translated as CSVEGVIRRGEQYF. The rearrangement links TRBV29-1 to TRBJ2-7; D is perhaps TRBD2 (6 bases). The CDR3 runs to 14 residues. The germline V and J ends were trimmed by 1 base and 7 bases, with 17 bases remaining between them. Looked up from germline, CDR1 is SQVTM and CDR2 is ANQGSEA.

V and J are TRBV14 and TRBJ1-1; unclear D gene. This CDR3 is built from 13 residues. The germline gives CDR1 SGHDN, CDR2 FVKESK. Trimming shortened V by 3 bases and J by 0 bases, and 5 bases separated the two germline ends. CDR3 DNA sequence: TGTGCCAGCAGCCACCACGTGAACACTGAAGCTTTCTTT. It specifies CASSHHVNTEAFF.

V usage is TRBV10-3 and J usage is TRBJ2-1; 8 positions match TRBD2. Germline V gene lookup returns CDR1 ENHRY and CDR2 SYGVKD. This CDR3 comprises 14 residues. V gave up 6 bases and J gave up 0 bases; unmatched junction bases: 1. The CDR3 sequence: CAIRSGGSYNEQFF. The DNA for the CDR3 is TGTGCCATCAGAAGCGGGGGCTCCTACAATGAGCAGTTCTTC.

V is TRBV11-2 and J is TRBJ2-1; the D is unclear. Trimming left V 5 bases short and J 0 bases short, with 8 bases between. The CDR3 runs 14 residues. Per germline, CDR1 SGHAT and CDR2 FQNNGV. DNA of the CDR3: TGTGCCAGCAGCGCCCCGAACTCCTACAATGAGCAGTTCTTC. It encodes CASSAPNSYNEQFF. The complete variable domain, with remaining parts taken from reference TRBV11-2 and TRBJ2-1, reads EAGVAQSPRYKIIEKRQSVAFWCNPISGHATLYWYQQILGQGPKLLIQFQNNGVVDDSQLPKDRFSAERLKGVDSTLKIQPAKLEDSAVYLCASSAPNSYNEQFFGPGTRLTVL.

The chain combines TRBV9 with TRBJ2-6, with a weak D call TRBD2 (6 bases). V lost 0 bases, J lost 0 bases, and 19 bases lay in between. CDR1 and CDR2 from the germline V gene are SGDLS and YYNGEE. The CDR3 consists of 20 residues. The CDR3 region is CASSVATFGGRLSGANVLTF. The CDR3 coding sequence is TGTGCCAGCAGCGTAGCCACATTCGGGGGACGCCTCTCTGGGGCCAACGTCCTGACTTTC.

This sequence joins TRBV9 and TRBJ2-1; 8 bases are a match to TRBD2. The CDR3 runs 16 residues. CDR1 SGDLS and CDR2 YYNGEE come from the germline V gene. With V trimmed by 5 bases and J by 6 bases, 13 bases remained unmatched. The CDR3 is CASSRAGALYGNEQFF. For the CDR3, the DNA is TGTGCCAGCAGTCGAGCGGGAGCCCTATATGGCAATGAGCAGTTCTTC.

The chain has TRBV2 and TRBJ2-6, with no clear D. The CDR3 extends over 14 amino acids. Trimming removed 8 bases from V and 0 bases from J, with 8 bases in between. Looked up from germline, CDR1 is SNHLY and CDR2 is FYNNEI. The CDR3 loop reads CASLWTSGANVLTF. Here the CDR3 DNA reads TGTGCCAGCCTTTGGACCTCTGGGGCCAACGTCCTGACTTTC.

This clone was recorded a few times. The chain combines TRBV11-2 with TRBJ2-7; D perhaps matches TRBD1 (5 bases). CDR3 length: 14 amino acids. Germline lookup yields CDR1 SGHAT and CDR2 FQNNGV. V lost 0 bases, J lost 2 bases, and 8 bases lay in between. CDR3 bases: TGTGCCAGCAGCTTAGACCCAGGGACCTACGAGCAGTACTTC. Translation gives CASSLDPGTYEQYF.

This clone was observed a handful of times. At the DNA level, this CDR3 is encoded by other sequences in the same sample as well. The chain links TRBV18 to TRBJ2-2; TRBD2 matches at 7 bases. The V gene end was trimmed by 1 base and the J gene end by 0 bases; junction bases not matched to a gene: 2. This CDR3 contains 16 residues. Germline V CDR1 and CDR2: KGHSH, LQKENI. The chain's CDR3 is CASSPLLAANTGELFF. The DNA of the CDR3 is TGTGCCAGCTCACCACTTCTAGCGGCGAACACCGGGGAGCTGTTTTTT.

The chain uses TRBV7-6 and TRBJ2-1; 12 nucleotides agree with TRBD2. CDR3 length equals 16 residues. The V segment lost 0 bases and the J segment 6 bases; nucleotides outside the gene matches: 3. Germline V gene lookup returns CDR1 SGHVS and CDR2 FNYEAQ. Here the CDR3 reads CASSLAPSGRGNEQFF. The DNA for the CDR3 is TGTGCCAGCAGCTTAGCCCCTAGCGGGAGGGGCAATGAGCAGTTCTTC.

As regards this clone: Other DNA sequences in this specimen translate into the identical CDR3. The chain employs TRBV4-2 and TRBJ1-5; D is ambiguous. CDR3 size: 13 residues. CDR1 and CDR2 from the germline V gene are LGHNA and YNFKEQ. V was pared by 0 bases and J by 5 bases, with 5 bases between. CDR3 residues: CASSQDRDQPQHF. CDR3 in DNA: TGTGCCAGCAGCCAAGACAGAGATCAGCCCCAGCATTTT.

This clone was observed a few times. The chain links TRBV27 to TRBJ2-1; 13 nucleotides match TRBD2. From germline, CDR1 is MNHEY and CDR2 SMNVEV (reference sequence). Trimming removed 1 base from V and 8 bases from J; junction bases left unmatched: 11. CDR3 length: 18 residues. CDR3 DNA: TGTGCCAGCAGTTTATTAGTGGGGGGACTAGCGGGATTCTATGAGCAGTTCTTC. Protein: CASSLLVGGLAGFYEQFF.

This sequence joins TRBV9 and TRBJ2-7; 10 bases fit TRBD1. Trimming cost V 0 bases and J 3 bases; bases outside gene matches: 3. From germline, CDR1 is SGDLS and CDR2 YYNGEE. CDR3 size: 15 residues. CDR3: CASSVGTGGGYEQYF. For the CDR3, the DNA is TGTGCCAGCAGCGTAGGGACAGGGGGAGGCTACGAGCAGTACTTC. Full variable domain (missing parts from reference TRBV9 and TRBJ2-7): DSGVTQTPKHLITATGQRVTLRCSPRSGDLSVYWYQQSLDQGLQFLIQYYNGEERAKGNILERFSAQQFPDLHSELNLSSLELGDSALYFCASSVGTGGGYEQYFGPGTRLTVT.

The rearrangement uses TRBV14 and TRBJ2-2; TRBD2 is a possible D gene (5 bases). Between the trimmed V and J ends, which lost 10 bases and 2 bases, there was a span of 17 bases. CDR3 size: 15 residues. CDR1 is SGHDN and CDR2 is FVKESK in the germline V gene. CDR3 sequence (DNA): TGTGCCATCCCGAGACTATCCCTAAACACCGGGGAGCTGTTTTTT. It encodes CAIPRLSLNTGELFF.

The V and J genes are TRBV7-9 and TRBJ2-5; 7 bases align to TRBD1. CDR1 SEHNR and CDR2 FQNEAQ come from the germline V gene (reference sequence). This CDR3 contains 15 residues. Trimming took 5 bases from V and 6 from J; bases not matched to a gene: 12. The CDR3 region is CASSLQGMTGQTQYF. The CDR3 DNA sequence: TGTGCCAGCAGCCTACAGGGGATGACCGGACAGACCCAGTACTTC.

With regard to this clone: Other nucleotide sequences from this sample produce the same CDR3. The chain employs TRBV7-3 and TRBJ2-2; D unclear. V was clipped by 5 bases and J by 2 bases, with 6 bases between them. The germline CDR1 and CDR2 sequences are SGHTA and FQGTGA. The CDR3 sequence is 13 residues long. The CDR3 nucleotides are TGTGCCAGCAGCCCCATAAACACCGGGGAGCTGTTTTTT. Its translation is CASSPINTGELFF.

The chain combines TRBV4-2 with TRBJ2-3, with 10 bases lining up with TRBD1. Germline V lookup: CDR1 LGHNA, CDR2 YNFKEQ. The length of the CDR3 is 14 residues. V trimming: 1 base; J trimming: 7 bases; junction bases outside the gene matches: 2. CDR3 in DNA: TGTGCCAGCAGCCAAGGGACAGGGGGAAATACGCAGTATTTT. Its translation: CASSQGTGGNTQYF.

The sample holds a few counts of this clone. The chain uses TRBV5-4 and TRBJ2-2, with 9 bases identical to TRBD1. V dropped 4 bases and J dropped 4; count of bases not matched to a gene: 8. The CDR3 covers 16 residues. Germline CDR1 and CDR2: SGHNT and YYREEE (reference sequence). The DNA of the CDR3 is TGTGCCAGCAGCCCCGGAGGGACAGGGAGCACCGGGGAGCTGTTTTTT. Translation: CASSPGGTGSTGELFF.

There are a few counts of this clone. The chain uses TRBV29-1 and TRBJ1-4; 7 bases fit TRBD1. The J segment lost 6 bases and the V segment lost 5 bases, leaving 9 bases of the junction unmatched. CDR3 length: 14 amino acids. Germline loops: CDR1 SQVTM, CDR2 ANQGSEA. The CDR3 here is CSVTVGTADEKLFF. CDR3 DNA sequence: TGCAGCGTTACAGTGGGGACAGCAGATGAAAAACTGTTTTTT.

V and J are TRBV5-6 and TRBJ1-2, with D unresolved. The CDR3 spans 14 residues. With 0 bases removed from V and 4 bases from J, the gap between germline ends came to 10 bases. Germline V gene sequence: CDR1 SGHDT, CDR2 YYEEEE. In DNA, the CDR3 is TGTGCCAGCAGCTTGGTAGACACTCGCTATGGCTACACCTTC. Amino acid sequence: CASSLVDTRYGYTF.

The gene calls are TRBV7-1 and TRBJ2-6, with a possible D match to TRBD1 (5 bases). TRBV7-1 falls under the ORF class, with uncertain function. The V end was cut by 5 bases, the J end by 5 bases, with 25 bases between. The CDR3 contains 19 residues. CDR3 coding DNA: TGTGCCAGCAGCAACAACAGTCACGAAGGACAAAGTCGGGCCAACGTCCTGACTTTC. Translating gives CASSNNSHEGQSRANVLTF.

The table lists this clone with a few counts. The J gene is TRBJ2-5, the V gene TRBV5-1; TRBD2 matches at 14 bases. Germline V gives CDR1 SGHRS, CDR2 YFSETQ. This CDR3 spans 16 amino acids. V shed 4 bases and J 4 bases; nucleotides not matched to a gene: 6. CDR3 sequence: CASSTRLAGGGETQYF. The CDR3 DNA is TGCGCCAGCAGCACACGACTAGCGGGAGGGGGAGAGACCCAGTACTTC.

The V and J genes are TRBV4-3 and TRBJ2-1; D might be TRBD2 (5 bases). Trimming removed 4 bases at V and 5 bases at J, with 15 bases between. The CDR3 has 15 residues. Germline V lookup: CDR1 LGHNA, CDR2 YSLEER. CDR3 region: CASSRGWSGDNEQFF. In nucleotides, the CDR3 is TGCGCCAGCAGCCGTGGTTGGTCCGGGGACAATGAGCAGTTCTTC.

This clone was found a few times. V and J are TRBV4-3 and TRBJ2-3; 7 nucleotides agree with TRBD2. With 0 bases clipped from V and 1 base from J, the junction kept 7 bases outside the gene matches. The CDR3 loop spans 17 amino acids. The germline V gene has CDR1 LGHNA and CDR2 YSLEER. The chain's CDR3 is CASSQDKTSKRTDTQYF. Here the CDR3 DNA reads TGCGCCAGCAGCCAAGATAAGACTAGCAAGCGCACAGATACGCAGTATTTT.

Concerning this clone itself: Since a much larger clone is just one base distant, this may be a read error. Other nucleotide sequences from this sample produce the same CDR3. V usage is TRBV7-9 and J usage is TRBJ2-7; D is unclear. The V end was cut by 3 bases, the J end by 2 bases, with 2 bases between. The CDR3 covers 11 residues. Germline CDR1 is SEHNR and CDR2 is FQNEAQ (reference sequence). The CDR3 protein is CASSFAYEQYF. Here the CDR3 DNA reads TGTGCCAGCAGCTTCGCCTACGAGCAGTACTTC.

The V gene is TRBV21-1, the J gene TRBJ2-1; TRBD1, the table's D call, was not compared with the DNA. TRBV21-1 corresponds to a pseudogene. This CDR3 comprises 15 residues. The CDR3 sequence is CASSPAVSSYNEQFF. The CDR3 DNA sequence: TGTGCCAGCAGCCCCGCAGTAAGCTCCTACAATGAGCAGTTCTTC.